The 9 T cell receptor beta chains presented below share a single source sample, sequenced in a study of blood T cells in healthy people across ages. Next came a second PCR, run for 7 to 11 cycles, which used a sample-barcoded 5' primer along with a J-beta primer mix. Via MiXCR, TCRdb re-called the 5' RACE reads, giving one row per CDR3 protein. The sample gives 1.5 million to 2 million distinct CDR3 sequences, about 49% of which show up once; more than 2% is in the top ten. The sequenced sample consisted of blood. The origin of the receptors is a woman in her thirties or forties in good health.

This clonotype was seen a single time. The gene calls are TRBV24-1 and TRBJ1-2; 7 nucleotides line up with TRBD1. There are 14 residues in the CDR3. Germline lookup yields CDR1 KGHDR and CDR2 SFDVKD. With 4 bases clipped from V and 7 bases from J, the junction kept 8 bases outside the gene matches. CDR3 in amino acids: CATSDSDRPSGYTF. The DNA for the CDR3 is TGTGCCACCAGTGACTCGGACAGGCCCTCTGGCTACACCTTC.

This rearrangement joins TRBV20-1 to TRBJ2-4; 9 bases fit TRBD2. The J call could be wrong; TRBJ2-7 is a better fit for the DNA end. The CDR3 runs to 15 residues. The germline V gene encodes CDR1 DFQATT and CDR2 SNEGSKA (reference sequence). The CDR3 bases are TGCAGTGCTAGAGATCCGGAGCGGGGGGCTTACGAGCAGTACTTC. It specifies CSARDPERGAYEQYF.

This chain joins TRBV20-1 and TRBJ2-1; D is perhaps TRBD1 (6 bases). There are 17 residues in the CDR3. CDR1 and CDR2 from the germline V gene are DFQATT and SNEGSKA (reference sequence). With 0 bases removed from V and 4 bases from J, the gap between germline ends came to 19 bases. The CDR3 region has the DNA TGCAGTGCTAGAGAGCATCCTACAGGGCGGCTTTACAATGAGCAGTTCTTC. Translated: CSAREHPTGRLYNEQFF.

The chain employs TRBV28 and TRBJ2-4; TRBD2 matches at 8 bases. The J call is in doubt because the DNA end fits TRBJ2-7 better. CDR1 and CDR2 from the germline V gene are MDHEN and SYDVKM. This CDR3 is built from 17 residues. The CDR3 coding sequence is TGTGCCAGCAGTCCGCGGCGGGGGGCGTCCTCCTTGTACGAGCAGTACTTC. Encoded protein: CASSPRRGASSLYEQYF.

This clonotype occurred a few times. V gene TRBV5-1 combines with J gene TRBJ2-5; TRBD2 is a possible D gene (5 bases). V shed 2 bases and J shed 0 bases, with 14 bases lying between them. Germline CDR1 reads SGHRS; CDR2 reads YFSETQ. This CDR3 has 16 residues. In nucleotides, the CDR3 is TGCGCCAGCAGCTTAGGTTTGTCGACTAACCAAGAGACCCAGTACTTC. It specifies CASSLGLSTNQETQYF.

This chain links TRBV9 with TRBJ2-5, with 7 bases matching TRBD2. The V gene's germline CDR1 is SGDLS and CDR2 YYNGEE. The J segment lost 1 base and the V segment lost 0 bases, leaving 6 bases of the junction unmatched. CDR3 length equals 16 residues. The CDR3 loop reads CASSVGVGGIQETQYF. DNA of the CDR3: TGTGCCAGCAGCGTAGGAGTGGGGGGGATCCAAGAGACCCAGTACTTC.

CDR3 in amino acids: CASSPYVSNEQFF. CDR3 nucleotide sequence: TGTGCCAGCAGCCCGTACGTTAGCAATGAGCAGTTCTTC. The chain carries TRBV7-2 and TRBJ2-1; D unresolved. Germline V CDR1 and CDR2: SGHTA, FQGNSA. The V gene lost 5 bases and the J gene lost 6 bases, with 11 bases spanning the gap. The CDR3 extends over 13 amino acids.

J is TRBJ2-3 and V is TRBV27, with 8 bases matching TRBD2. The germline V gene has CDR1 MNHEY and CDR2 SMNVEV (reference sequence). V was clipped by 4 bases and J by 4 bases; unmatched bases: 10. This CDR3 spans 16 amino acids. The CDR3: CASSSRLGGAPDTQYF. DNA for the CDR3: TGTGCCAGCAGTTCCCGCCTCGGGGGGGCCCCAGATACGCAGTATTTT.

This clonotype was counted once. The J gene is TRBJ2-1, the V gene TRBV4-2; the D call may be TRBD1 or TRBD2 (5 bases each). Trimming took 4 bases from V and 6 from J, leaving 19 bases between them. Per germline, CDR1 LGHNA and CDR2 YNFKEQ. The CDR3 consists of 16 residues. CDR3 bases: TGTGCCAGCAGCCTCTTAGGAGCGAGGGGTGTCAATGAGCAGTTCTTC. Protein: CASSLLGARGVNEQFF.